The T cell receptor beta chain described here comes from a study of blood T cell repertoires in COVID-19. Study-wide background: Whether acute or convalescent, the COVID-19 samples came from the United States, Italy and Spain. T cells, B-cell-depleted T cells, or PBMCs supplied cDNA or gDNA.

Original methodology: Estimation of nucleated cell counts was performed using reference gene primer amplification. Profiled with immunoSEQ multiplex PCR; TCRdb holds only in-frame clones, not every one. D and trimming come from the DNA, and the V and J calls and clone size come from that table. The repertoire has around 69,000 clones, about four fifths of them found once; the top ten carry more than 8%. CDR1 and CDR2 (germline): SGHRS, YFSETQ. The J segment lost 7 bases and the V segment lost 4 bases, leaving 9 bases of the junction unmatched. CDR3 size: 15 residues. This clone occurred a few times. The sample taken for sequencing was peripheral blood. The chain is built from TRBV5-1 and TRBJ1-5; 9 nucleotides agree with TRBD1. This clonotype was sampled from a man between 45 and 60 years old with active COVID-19. CDR3 region: CASSPGQGERQPQHF. CDR3 nucleotides: TGCGCCAGCAGCCCGGGACAGGGTGAGAGACAGCCCCAGCATTTT. Combining the CDR3 with reference TRBV5-1 and TRBJ1-5 gives the whole variable domain KAGVTQTPRYLIKTRGQQVTLSCSPISGHRSVSWYQQTPGQGLQFLFEYFSETQRNKGNFPGRFSGRQFSNSRSEMNVSTLELGDSALYLCASSPGQGERQPQHFGDGTRLSIL.